These 4 T cell receptor beta chains were sequenced from one sample in a study of CD8+ T cells in alopecia areata (dated by TCRdb to the late 2010s). Reading the label with the study, this specimen's time point is: around 26 weeks on oral tofacitinib. What the treatment or condition label conveys for this sample: oral pan-JAK inhibitor, 5-10 mg twice daily. Libraries were made using the immunoSEQ multiplex PCR assay. To provide template for TCR sequencing, every sample had RNA extracted and reverse transcribed into cDNA. Not all clones reach the TCRdb copy of this immuneACCESS table, which keeps in-frame sequences only. Checked studies attribute under half of the gap to unresolved V genes and leave the rest unexplained. The table for this sample lists approximately 160,000 clones; less than 70% of them were counted only once. About 14% of the sample belongs to the ten largest clones. This sample comprised CD4+ T cells sorted from blood, obtained at week 24, from a patient treated with tofacitinib. These receptors originate from a human donor with alopecia areata.

The J gene is TRBJ1-5, the V gene TRBV15; a possible D gene is TRBD1 (5 bases). Germline V gene data show CDR1 as LNHNV and CDR2 as YYDKDF (reference sequence). The CDR3 has 15 residues. V shed 0 bases and J shed 2 bases, with 8 bases lying between them. CDR3 sequence: CATSREGVGNQPQHF. In nucleotides, the CDR3 is TGTGCCACCAGCAGAGAAGGGGTTGGCAATCAGCCCCAGCATTTT. Supplemented by reference TRBV15 and TRBJ1-5, the full variable domain reads DAMVIQNPRYQVTQFGKPVTLSCSQTLNHNVMYWYQQKSSQAPKLLFHYYDKDFNNEADTPDNFQSRRPNTSFCFLDIRSPGLGDTAMYLCATSREGVGNQPQHFGDGTRLSIL.

This clone appeared many times. The chain has TRBV25-1 and TRBJ2-5; D could derive from TRBD1 or TRBD2 (6 bases each). Deletions cut 2 bases from V and 5 bases from J, with 15 bases between. The CDR3 runs 15 residues. Per germline, CDR1 MGHDK and CDR2 SYGVNS. CDR3 amino acids: CASSEPRGQGETQYF. CDR3 bases: TGTGCCAGCAGTGAACCTCGGGGGCAGGGGGAGACCCAGTACTTC.

CDR3 region: CASSQGLAGGADTQYF. DNA for the CDR3: TGCGCCAGCAGCCAAGGACTAGCGGGGGGCGCAGATACGCAGTATTTT. This chain connects TRBV4-1 to TRBJ2-3; 13 nucleotides line up with TRBD2. The CDR3 extends over 16 amino acids. Germline CDR1 and CDR2: MGHRA and YSYEKL. Unmatched junction bases numbered 2, after V lost 1 base and J lost 4 bases.

The chain joins TRBV7-9 to TRBJ2-7; the match to TRBD1 covers 7 bases. Germline V lookup: CDR1 SEHNR, CDR2 FQNEAQ (reference sequence). The length of the CDR3 is 15 residues. Trimming at V came to 3 bases and at J to 3 bases, leaving 8 bases not matched to a gene. CDR3 protein: CASSFLTGTGYEQYF. CDR3 coding DNA: TGTGCCAGCAGCTTTCTGACAGGGACGGGCTACGAGCAGTACTTC. Drawing the rest from reference TRBV7-9 and TRBJ2-7, the complete variable domain is DTGVSQNPRHKITKRGQNVTFRCDPISEHNRLYWYRQTLGQGPEFLTYFQNEAQLEKSRLLSDRFSAERPKGSFSTLEIQRTEQGDSAMYLCASSFLTGTGYEQYFGPGTRLTVT.